The subject of this entry is one TCR beta chain. The target antigen is unknown. V dropped 3 bases and J dropped 1 base, with 13 bases sitting between them. The CDR3 has 15 residues. The germline CDR1 and CDR2 sequences are SGHDT and YYEEEE. Donors were drawn from the 120-subject validation cohort, separate from the approximately 700-subject first cohort. This record comes from a study of cytomegalovirus exposure and HLA in healthy donors. Overall study context: Later analysis reported that the approximately 130 validation repertoires shared the platform of the approximately 690 first-cohort repertoires.

Sequencing was performed with immunoSEQ multiplex PCR; in TCRdb, only in-frame clones are kept and a portion is missing. In the table there are about 180,000 clones, roughly nine tenths of which are singletons. The study, taken as a whole, reports: Using the classifier, cytomegalovirus status was reportedly diagnosed with high specificity and sensitivity. In the 120 or so validation repertoires, around 95% of cluster scores exceeded 0, per a later analysis.

The TCR originated in a man aged 18 to 29 in good health and CMV-seropositive. The J gene is TRBJ1-1, the V gene TRBV5-6; possible D gene TRBD1, 6 bases. Sequencing was done on a sample of PBMCs. CDR3 residues: CASSSGGAGNTEAFF. The DNA for the CDR3 is TGTGCCAGCAGCTCGGGGGGGGCCGGGAACACTGAAGCTTTCTTT. Combining the CDR3 with reference TRBV5-6 and TRBJ1-1 gives the whole variable domain DAGVTQSPTHLIKTRGQQVTLRCSPKSGHDTVSWYQQALGQGPQFIFQYYEEEERQRGNFPDRFSGHQFPNYSSELNVNALLLGDSALYLCASSSGGAGNTEAFFGQGTRLTVV.